A selection of T cell receptor beta chains follows, all from one sample in a study of regulatory T cells in long-lasting Graves disease. One entry per CDR3 protein results from TCRdb running MiXCR on the multiplex PCR reads. The data show hundreds of thousands of distinct CDR3 sequences, with 15% to 20% seen just once and more than 20% held by the top ten. This sample was also put to use in a study of T cells in Graves' hyperthyroidism and ophthalmopathy.

The specimen was peripheral blood mononuclear cells (PBMCs), collected at new diagnosis, from a patient treated with antithyroid drugs. All receptors derive from a woman aged 35-65 years with Graves disease. Both conserved end residues are part of each CDR3. A D gene is named only where the DNA matches it firmly. Part of the rows lack a size; the others show once, few, many or a class for expanded clones.

TRBJ2-4	.	TRBV5-8	TRBD1	TGTGCCAGCAGCTTTGGGACAGGGACCTTGGGGGTTAACATTCAGTACTTC	CASSFGTGTLGVNIQYF
TRBJ2-5	.	TRBV6-1	TRBD2	TGTGCCAGCAGTTACTGGGGGGGTTCGGTACAAGAGACCCAGTACTTC	CASSYWGGSVQETQYF
TRBJ1-4	.	TRBV19	.	TGTGCCAGTAGTATAACGACCAGCCGATATGAAAAACTGTTTTTT	CASSITTSRYEKLFF
TRBJ2-3	many	TRBV5-8	.	TGTGCCAGCAGCCTCGGGGCCCCAAAGTATTTT	CASSLGAPKYF
TRBJ2-1	.	TRBV3-1	.	TGTGCCAGCAGTTGGAGGGGGTTCTCTTACAATGAGCAGTTCTTC	CASSWRGFSYNEQFF
TRBJ2-7	many	TRBV2	TRBD2	TGTGCCAGCAGTGGACTAGCGGGGGTTAACGAGCAGTACTTC	CASSGLAGVNEQYF
TRBJ1-2	.	TRBV10-3	.	TGTGCCATCAGTGAGTCTATGGGGGGCACAGACTATGGCTACACCTTC	CAISESMGGTDYGYTF
TRBJ2-3	many	TRBV7-2	.	TGTGCCAGCAGCTTAGTCGGCGCGGGGATAGATACGCAGTATTTT	CASSLVGAGIDTQYF
TRBJ2-7	.	TRBV2	TRBD2	TGTGCCAGCAGTCCGGGAGGGCGGTACGAGCAGTACTTC	CASSPGGRYEQYF
TRBJ1-4	few	TRBV7-9	.	TGTGCCAGCAGCGAACCCGGGGCAGGGAATGAAAAACTGTTTTTT	CASSEPGAGNEKLFF
TRBJ1-2	.	TRBV5-5	TRBD1	TGTGCCAGCAGCTTAGCCGGGACAGGGGTTAACTATGGCTACACCTTC	CASSLAGTGVNYGYTF
TRBJ1-2	many	TRBV20-1	TRBD1	TGCAGTGCTCCGGGACAGGGGGGCTACACCTTC	CSAPGQGGYTF
TRBJ2-3	many	TRBV7-9	TRBD2	TGTGCCAGCAGCCAATACGCTGCTCGCGGGGGTGTGACAGATACGCAGTATTTT	CASSQYAARGGVTDTQYF
TRBJ2-5	many	TRBV18	.	TGTGCCAGCTCACCTAGATGGACCCAAGAGACCCAGTACTTC	CASSPRWTQETQYF
TRBJ1-5	.	TRBV30	.	TGTGCCTGGAGTGGAGGGTTGAATCAGCCCCAGCATTTT	CAWSGGLNQPQHF
TRBJ1-6	few	TRBV5-1	.	TGCGCCAGCAGCTTGGCCGGGGGTACCTATAATTCACCCCTCCACTTT	CASSLAGGTYNSPLHF
TRBJ2-7	many	TRBV7-6	TRBD2	TGTGCCAGCAGCCCCTCCATCGGGAGGACCTACGAGCAGTACTTC	CASSPSIGRTYEQYF
TRBJ1-2	.	TRBV10-1	TRBD1	TGCGCCAGCAGTGATGGGACAGGAAACGGCTACACCTTC	CASSDGTGNGYTF
TRBJ2-3	.	TRBV6-1	TRBD2	TGTGCCAGCAGCCTGACTAGCGGGGGGGCAGGGACAGATACGCAGTATTTT	CASSLTSGGAGTDTQYF
TRBJ1-5	many	TRBV30	.	TGTGCCTGGAGTGTAATGGACACTCGCAATCAGCCCCAGCATTTT	CAWSVMDTRNQPQHF
TRBJ2-7	many	TRBV2	.	TGTGCCAGCAGTGAAGTGTACGAGCAGTACTTC	CASSEVYEQYF
TRBJ1-2	.	TRBV28	TRBD1	TGTGCCAGCAGTTCGGGACAGGGGTCTCATGGCTACACCTTC	CASSSGQGSHGYTF
TRBJ2-1	few	TRBV4-1	.	TGCGCCAGCAGCCAAGATCCTCGTTACAACTCCTACGAGCAGTTCTTC	CASSQDPRYNSYEQFF
TRBJ2-5	many	TRBV2	.	TGTGCCAGCGGAGGTGGGGCCCAAGAGACCCAGTACTTC	CASGGGAQETQYF
TRBJ1-5	many	TRBV7-2	.	TGTGCCAGCAGCTTAAGCCAGGGTCACAATCAGCCCCAGCATTTT	CASSLSQGHNQPQHF
TRBJ1-3	.	TRBV12-5	.	TGTGCTAGTGGTTTGGTACCGGACAGCGGAAACACCATATATTTT	CASGLVPDSGNTIYF
TRBJ2-7	few	TRBV11-2	.	TGTGCCAGCAGCTTAGAGGCGGGACACCCAGGCTACGAGCAGTACTTC	CASSLEAGHPGYEQYF
TRBJ2-7	few	TRBV2	.	TGTGCCAGCAGTGAGCTTCTCGGGAGCTACGAGCAGTACTTC	CASSELLGSYEQYF
TRBJ2-5	.	TRBV18	TRBD1	TGTGCCAGCCCACCGACAGGGGGAGAGACCCAGTACTTC	CASPPTGGETQYF
TRBJ2-7	.	TRBV4-2	TRBD2	TGTGCCAGCAGCCAGATAGCGGGGGGGAAATACGAGCAGTACTTC	CASSQIAGGKYEQYF
TRBJ2-5	few	TRBV6-5	.	TGTGCCAGCAGTTCCGCCTGGACCCAGTACTTC	CASSSAWTQYF
TRBJ1-1	many	TRBV20-1	TRBD1	TGCAGTGCTAGTCTCCCGGGACAGGGTTCCACTGAAGCTTTCTTT	CSASLPGQGSTEAFF
TRBJ2-3	many	TRBV6-1	.	TGTGCCAGCAGGATGGGAACAGATACGCAGTATTTT	CASRMGTDTQYF
TRBJ1-3	few	TRBV4-1	.	TGCGCCAGCAGCCAAGAAACAGTTTACTCTGGAAACACCATATATTTT	CASSQETVYSGNTIYF
TRBJ1-5	.	TRBV6-1	.	TGTGCCAGCAGAACCCTTCAGGGGAGCAATCAGCCCCAGCATTTT	CASRTLQGSNQPQHF
TRBJ1-5	many	TRBV7-9	.	TGTGCCAGCAGCCCACCTTGGGCAGATCAGCCCCAGCATTTT	CASSPPWADQPQHF
TRBJ2-5	many	TRBV20-1	TRBD2	TGCAGTGCGGGAGCGGGGGAGGAGACCCAGTACTTC	CSAGAGEETQYF
TRBJ2-2	.	TRBV30	.	TGTGCCTGGCTTGGGACCTTCTCGAACACCGGGGAGCTGTTTTTT	CAWLGTFSNTGELFF
TRBJ2-5	few	TRBV20-1	TRBD2	TGCAGTGCTAGAGTTGGTAGCGGGAGACAAGAGACCCAGTACTTC	CSARVGSGRQETQYF
TRBJ1-1	few	TRBV7-6	.	TGTGCCAGCAGCTCAATCAGACCCGGGATTACAGGGACTGAAGCTTTCTTT	CASSSIRPGITGTEAFF
TRBJ2-5	many	TRBV12-3/TRBV12-4	TRBD1	TGTGCCAGCAGCTTACGGGACAGGGGGCGAGAGACCCAGTACTTC	CASSLRDRGRETQYF
TRBJ2-2	many	TRBV3-1	TRBD2	TGTGCCAGCAGCCAAGATGGGAGGGCCGTCACCGGGGAGCTGTTTTTT	CASSQDGRAVTGELFF
TRBJ1-1	many	TRBV12-3/TRBV12-4	.	TGTGCCAGCAGTCCCCATAACAAGAACACTGAAGCTTTCTTT	CASSPHNKNTEAFF
TRBJ2-2	few	TRBV20-1	TRBD2	TGCAGTGCTAGGCGGGGGGGGAGCACCGGGGAGCTGTTTTTT	CSARRGGSTGELFF
TRBJ2-1	few	TRBV13	TRBD2	TGTGCCAGCAGCACTTCTAGCGGCCCGCCCTACAATGAGCAGTTCTTC	CASSTSSGPPYNEQFF
TRBJ2-1	many	TRBV28	.	TGTGCCAGCAGCTTGCTCCATGAGCAGTTCTTC	CASSLLHEQFF
TRBJ2-2	many	TRBV2	TRBD1	TGTGCCAGCATGGGACAGGGGACCACCGGGGAGCTGTTTTTT	CASMGQGTTGELFF
TRBJ1-2	many	TRBV5-5	.	TGTGCCAGCAGCTGGGGGGGGGAGAGCTATGGCTACACCTTC	CASSWGGESYGYTF
TRBJ1-5	.	TRBV6-2/TRBV6-3	.	TGTGCCAGCAGTTACGGCATGGTTTTGGGGGGCAATCAGCCCCAGCATTTT	CASSYGMVLGGNQPQHF
TRBJ1-5	few	TRBV15	.	TGTGCCACCAGCAGGGGGACAAGCAATCAGCCCCAGCATTTT	CATSRGTSNQPQHF
TRBJ1-5	.	TRBV10-3	.	TGTGCCATCAGTGAGTCACAGGGTCGGGATCAGCCCCAGCATTTT	CAISESQGRDQPQHF
TRBJ1-1	many	TRBV5-1	.	TGCGCCAGCAGCTTCCAGGGAGAGCAAGCTTTCTTT	CASSFQGEQAFF
TRBJ1-1	few	TRBV7-9	.	TGTGCCAGCAGCCCCCGATGGCCAGGGAACACTGAAGCTTTCTTT	CASSPRWPGNTEAFF